What follows are 15 T cell receptor beta chains derived from one specimen sequenced in a study of post-analysis software for immune sequencing data. Unique molecular identifiers tagged the TCR beta cDNA libraries. In TCRdb, the PCR reads were re-called with MiXCR into one record per CDR3 protein. The sample lists 750,000 to 900,000 distinct CDR3 sequences; approximately 44% were seen once. No antigen has been assigned to these receptors. Study results and caveats: Comparison of patients with controls showed roughly five TRBV segments more frequent in patients, TRBV5-6, TRBV5-1 and TRBV20-1 among them.

The sample consisted of blood. The receptors derive from a girl aged 5 to 17 with multiple sclerosis.

This clonotype was picked up a small number of times. The chain has TRBV5-1 and TRBJ2-7; unclear D gene. The CDR3 length is 14 residues. V was cut by 5 bases and J by 4 bases, with 16 bases left in between. Germline CDR1 and CDR2: SGHRS and YFSETQ. The CDR3 region is CASRATSPPYEQYF. CDR3 in DNA: TGCGCCAGCAGGGCAACGAGCCCTCCTTACGAGCAGTACTTC.

This rearrangement joins TRBV20-1 to TRBJ2-5, with 7 nucleotides matching TRBD2. In germline, CDR1 is DFQATT, CDR2 SNEGSKA (reference sequence). Unmatched junction bases numbered 6, after V lost 3 bases and J lost 2 bases. This CDR3 region has 14 residues. The CDR3 loop is CSASELADQETQYF. The CDR3 nucleotides are TGCAGTGCTAGTGAGCTAGCGGATCAAGAGACCCAGTACTTC.

The chain joins TRBV29-1 to TRBJ2-1, with 7 bases that match TRBD2. The CDR3 sequence is 15 residues long. V trimming: 4 bases; J trimming: 1 base; junction bases outside the gene matches: 7. Germline CDR1 is SQVTM and CDR2 is ANQGSEA. CDR3 protein: CSVVGGQGSYNEQFF. DNA of the CDR3: TGCAGCGTTGTGGGAGGGCAAGGGTCCTACAATGAGCAGTTCTTC.

The rearrangement joins TRBV5-1 to TRBJ2-7; 13 nucleotides align to TRBD2. The closer fit of TRBJ2-5 to the DNA end suggests the J call may be wrong. CDR3 length: 14 residues. CDR1 and CDR2 (germline): SGHRS, YFSETQ. This CDR3 reads CASSATSGGETQYF. DNA of the CDR3: TGCGCCAGCAGTGCGACTAGCGGGGGGGAGACCCAGTACTTC.

The gene calls are TRBV12-3 or TRBV12-4 and TRBJ2-5; TRBD2 agrees at 16 bases. The J segment lost 5 bases and the V segment lost 5 bases, leaving 8 bases of the junction unmatched. This CDR3 comprises 17 residues. The CDR3 is CASSRPGLAGGLETQYF. The CDR3 DNA reads as TGTGCCAGCAGTCGACCGGGACTAGCGGGAGGGCTTGAGACCCAGTACTTC.

The rearrangement uses TRBV20-1 and TRBJ2-1, with 10 bases fitting TRBD2. The CDR3 has 18 residues. The ends lost 4 bases at V and 2 bases at J; junction bases unmatched: 14. Germline V CDR1 and CDR2: DFQATT, SNEGSKA (reference sequence). CDR3 region: CSATGLAELRDPYNEQFF. CDR3 DNA: TGCAGTGCTACCGGACTAGCGGAGCTCCGGGACCCCTACAATGAGCAGTTCTTC.

This clonotype was picked up a small number of times. V usage is TRBV10-3 and J usage is TRBJ2-7, with D maybe TRBD2 (5 bases). From germline, CDR1 is ENHRY and CDR2 SYGVKD. Trimming cost V 8 bases and J 3 bases, with 11 bases left between them. This CDR3 contains 12 residues. This CDR3 is CAIGEKVYEQYF. For the CDR3, the DNA is TGTGCCATCGGGGAGAAGGTCTACGAGCAGTACTTC.

The V call is TRBV14, the J call TRBJ2-7, with D perhaps being TRBD1 or TRBD2 (6 bases each). The CDR3 loop spans 15 amino acids. Germline CDR1 SGHDN, CDR2 FVKESK. V lost 0 bases, J lost 4 bases, and 13 bases lay in between. The CDR3 DNA sequence: TGTGCCAGCAGCCAAGAGTCAGGGGAGGAGTACGAGCAGTACTTC. Translated: CASSQESGEEYEQYF. Full variable domain (missing parts from reference TRBV14 and TRBJ2-7): EAGVTQFPSHSVIEKGQTVTLRCDPISGHDNLYWYRRVMGKEIKFLLHFVKESKQDESGMPNNRFLAERTGGTYSTLKVQPAELEDSGVYFCASSQESGEEYEQYFGPGTRLTVT.

V gene TRBV6-2 or TRBV6-3 combines with J gene TRBJ1-2; D is unclear. Germline assignment: CDR1 MNHEY and CDR2 SVGEGT. The CDR3 has 16 amino acids. Trimming cost V 3 bases and J 1 base, with 15 bases left between them. CDR3 sequence: CASSYSPAAGNYGYTF. CDR3 sequence (DNA): TGTGCCAGCAGTTATTCACCCGCGGCGGGTAACTATGGCTACACCTTC.

A few counts support this clonotype. V is TRBV25-1 and J is TRBJ2-5, with D perhaps matching TRBD1 (6 bases). V was trimmed by 6 bases and J by 2 bases, leaving 16 bases between them. Germline V gives CDR1 MGHDK, CDR2 SYGVNS. This CDR3 has 15 residues. The CDR3 loop is CASSRTARGQETQYF. In nucleotides, the CDR3 is TGTGCCAGCAGCAGAACAGCCAGGGGACAAGAGACCCAGTACTTC.

The chain recombines TRBV6-2 or TRBV6-3 with TRBJ1-1; D is unresolved. This CDR3 region has 14 residues. CDR1 and CDR2 from the germline V gene are MNHEY and SVGEGT. V was trimmed by 2 bases and J by 5 bases, leaving 12 bases between them. CDR3 residues: CASSYGEAGTEAFF. The CDR3 DNA follows: TGTGCCAGCAGTTACGGGGAAGCGGGGACTGAAGCTTTCTTT.

This clonotype was observed a handful of times. This chain uses TRBV28 with TRBJ2-6; TRBD1 might be the D (6 bases). Deletions cut 0 bases from V and 2 bases from J, with 14 bases between. CDR1 is MDHEN and CDR2 is SYDVKM in the germline V gene. The CDR3 extends over 18 amino acids. The CDR3 DNA follows: TGTGCCAGCAGTTTATGGGGGGCGTTAAGTCCTGGGGCCAACGTCCTGACTTTC. Encoded protein: CASSLWGALSPGANVLTF.

This clonotype has just a few counts. V usage is TRBV6-2 or TRBV6-3 and J usage is TRBJ2-5, with 13 nucleotides matching TRBD2. With the DNA end fitting TRBJ2-7 better, the J assignment may be wrong. CDR3 length: 17 amino acids. The germline V gene has CDR1 MNHEY and CDR2 SVGEGT. CDR3 amino acids: CASSPTGTSGITYEQYF. CDR3 DNA sequence: TGTGCCAGCAGTCCCACCGGGACTAGCGGGATTACCTACGAGCAGTACTTC.

The genes are TRBV29-1 and TRBJ2-7, with D possibly TRBD1 on 7 matching bases. Germline CDR1 is SQVTM and CDR2 is ANQGSEA. The CDR3 sequence is 15 residues long. The germline V and J ends were trimmed by 4 bases and 5 bases, with 21 bases remaining between them. This chain's CDR3 is CSVVREDRSANEQYF. The CDR3 DNA reads as TGCAGCGTTGTGAGGGAGGACAGGTCTGCCAACGAGCAGTACTTC.

CDR3 DNA: TGTGCCAGCAGCTCCTCCGGGACTAGCGGGAGTGAGCAGTTCTTC. Translation gives CASSSSGTSGSEQFF. This chain joins TRBV7-2 and TRBJ2-1; TRBD2 matches at 14 bases. Germline V CDR1 and CDR2: SGHTA, FQGNSA. This CDR3 is built from 15 residues. The J segment lost 9 bases and the V segment lost 4 bases, leaving 5 bases of the junction unmatched.